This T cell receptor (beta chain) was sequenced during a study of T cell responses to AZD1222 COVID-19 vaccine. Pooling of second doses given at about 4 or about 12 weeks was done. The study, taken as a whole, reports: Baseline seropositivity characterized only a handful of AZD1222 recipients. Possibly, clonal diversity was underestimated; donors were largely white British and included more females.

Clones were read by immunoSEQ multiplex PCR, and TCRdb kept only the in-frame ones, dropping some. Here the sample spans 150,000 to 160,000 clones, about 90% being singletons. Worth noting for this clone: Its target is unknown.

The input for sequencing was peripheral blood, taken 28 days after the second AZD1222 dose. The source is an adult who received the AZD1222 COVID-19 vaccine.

CDR3: CASSPDRVNTEAFF. Here the CDR3 DNA reads TGTGCCAGCAGCCCAGACAGGGTGAACACTGAAGCTTTCTTT. The gene calls are TRBV28 and TRBJ1-1, with 7 bases fitting TRBD1. The CDR3 has 14 residues. In germline, CDR1 is MDHEN, CDR2 SYDVKM. Germline trimming cut 6 bases from V and 0 bases from J; bases unmatched to any gene: 4.